A selection of T cell receptor beta chains follows, all from one sample in a study of T cells in Graves' hyperthyroidism and ophthalmopathy. One entry per CDR3 protein, called by TCRdb with MiXCR from the multiplex PCR reads. Among fewer than 350,000 distinct CDR3 sequences, 21% were seen once, and the ten largest hold 50%. The sequencing input was blood. These receptor sequences come from a woman aged 50 to 60 with Graves' hyperthyroidism. CDR3s include the opening cysteine and the closing phenylalanine or tryptophan. The D gene is left open where the match is weak. The listing skips clone size in some rows; elsewhere it reads once, few, many or a size class.

>many|TRBD2|TRBJ2-7|TRBV30
TGTGCCTGGAGTGGACTAGCGGGAAACTACGAGCAGTACTTC
CAWSGLAGNYEQYF
>few|NA|TRBJ1-1|TRBV12-3/TRBV12-4
TGTGCCAGCAGTTCCGGACAAGGGGCAGGCACTGAAGCTTTCTTT
CASSSGQGAGTEAFF
>few|TRBD2|TRBJ2-5|TRBV20-1
TGCAGTGCTAGTGGGAGGGAACCCCAAGAGACCCAGTACTTC
CSASGREPQETQYF
>few|NA|TRBJ1-2|TRBV9
TGTGCCAGCAGCATCAGGGTTAACTATGGCTACACCTTC
CASSIRVNYGYTF
>many|NA|TRBJ2-2|TRBV27
TGTGCCAGCAGTTTACTTCAGGGAGGCACCGGGGAGCTGTTTTTT
CASSLLQGGTGELFF
>many|TRBD2|TRBJ2-1|TRBV12-3/TRBV12-4
TGTGCCACCTCCCCCCCGGGACTAGCTGGTTTCCATGAGCAGTTCTTC
CATSPPGLAGFHEQFF
>many|NA|TRBJ1-6|TRBV19
TGTGCCAGTAGTCGGTTGTTTGACTCACCCCTCCACTTT
CASSRLFDSPLHF
>once|TRBD1|TRBJ1-5|TRBV6-1
TGTGCCAGCAGTGACAGGGGGCAACGCAATCAGCCCCAGCATTTT
CASSDRGQRNQPQHF
>few|TRBD1|TRBJ2-3|TRBV27
TGTGCCAGCACCCGACAGGGGATGTTAGCAGATACGCAGTATTTT
CASTRQGMLADTQYF
>many|TRBD2|TRBJ2-1|TRBV27
TGTGCCAGCACCCCAAGGACTAGCGGTTACAATGAGCAGTTCTTC
CASTPRTSGYNEQFF
>few|TRBD2|TRBJ2-1|TRBV7-6
TGTGCCAGCAGCCCACCCTCGGGAGGATCCAATGAGCAGTTCTTC
CASSPPSGGSNEQFF
>many|NA|TRBJ2-7|TRBV20-1
TGCAGTGCTCTCAAGACAGGTCGACAGGACGAGCAGTACTTC
CSALKTGRQDEQYF
>few|NA|TRBJ1-1|TRBV6-2/TRBV6-3
TGTGCCAGCAGTCGCCAGGCCGTCACTGAAGCTTTCTTT
CASSRQAVTEAFF
>many|NA|TRBJ1-2|TRBV20-1
TGCAGTGCCAATGGGGGACGACGGACTAGCTATGGCTACACCTTC
CSANGGRRTSYGYTF
>NA|NA|TRBJ1-5|TRBV19
TGTGCCAGTAGTATAGGCAGGAAACAGCCCCAGCATTTT
CASSIGRKQPQHF
>NA|NA|TRBJ2-1|TRBV10-1
TGCGCCAGCAGCTCGGGACCACCGAACACGGGTGAGCAGTTCTTC
CASSSGPPNTGEQFF
>many|NA|TRBJ1-2|TRBV6-1
TGTGCCAGCAGTGAAACCGCCGGGACGGGCAACTATGGCTACACCTTC
CASSETAGTGNYGYTF
>many|TRBD2|TRBJ2-5|TRBV6-1
TGTGCCAGCAGTGGGGGGGGAGGCCAAGAGACCCAGTACTTC
CASSGGGGQETQYF
>few|NA|TRBJ2-1|TRBV25-1
TGTGCCAGCAGTGAATGGGCAATCCACAATGAGCAGTTCTTC
CASSEWAIHNEQFF
>many|NA|TRBJ2-3|TRBV7-3
TGTGCCAGCAGCTTAGGGCCGGGGGCAGATACGCAGTATTTT
CASSLGPGADTQYF
>many|NA|TRBJ2-3|TRBV11-2
TGTGCCAGCAGCTTAGACGGACAGAGCACAGATACGCAGTATTTT
CASSLDGQSTDTQYF
>NA|TRBD2|TRBJ2-2|TRBV20-1
TGCAGTGCTAGACTCGTCGCGGGGAGCGGGGGGAACACCGGGGAGCTGTTTTTT
CSARLVAGSGGNTGELFF
>many|TRBD1|TRBJ1-2|TRBV5-5
TGTGCCAGCAGCACCGGACAGGGGTCCAACTATGGCTACACCTTC
CASSTGQGSNYGYTF
>many|NA|TRBJ2-1|TRBV12-3/TRBV12-4
TGTGCCAGCAGGCCCGGTCTCTATGAGCAGTTCTTC
CASRPGLYEQFF
>NA|TRBD1|TRBJ2-7|TRBV10-3
TGTGCCATCAGTGAGTCCGGGACAGGGACGGGGTCCTACGAGCAGTACTTC
CAISESGTGTGSYEQYF
>NA|NA|TRBJ1-6|TRBV10-3
TGTGCCATCGGCGGGACGGTTGATAATTCACCCCTCCACTTT
CAIGGTVDNSPLHF
>few|NA|TRBJ2-6|TRBV7-3
TGTGCCAGCAGCTTCGGGGCGCTAGGCTCTGGGGCCAACGTCCTGACTTTC
CASSFGALGSGANVLTF
>many|NA|TRBJ1-2|TRBV12-3/TRBV12-4
TGTGCCAGCAGTTTAAGGCAGGGTCATGGCTACACCTTC
CASSLRQGHGYTF
>many|TRBD1|TRBJ2-4|TRBV12-3/TRBV12-4
TGTGCCAGCAGTTGGACAGGGGATAACATTCAGTACTTC
CASSWTGDNIQYF
>many|TRBD1|TRBJ2-3|TRBV5-5
TGTGCCAGCAGCCCGGGACAGGGGATAACAGATACGCAGTATTTT
CASSPGQGITDTQYF
>few|NA|TRBJ2-1|TRBV12-3/TRBV12-4
TGTGCCAGCAGTATTCAGGACAATGAGCAGTTCTTC
CASSIQDNEQFF
>few|NA|TRBJ1-2|TRBV9
TGTGCCAGCAGCCCCTGGGAGGGAGACTATGGCTACACCTTC
CASSPWEGDYGYTF
>few|TRBD1|TRBJ1-2|TRBV20-1
TGCAGTGCTGCTCCCTCAGGGGGGTATGGCTACACCTTC
CSAAPSGGYGYTF
>NA|NA|TRBJ2-1|TRBV20-1
TGCAGTGCTAGTACTGGCGGGATCATTACCCTCTCCTACAATGAGCAGTTCTTC
CSASTGGIITLSYNEQFF
>NA|TRBD2|TRBJ2-1|TRBV12-3/TRBV12-4
TGTGCCAGCAGTTTGGGGAGACTAGCGGGAGGTCCCTACAATGAGCAGTTCTTC
CASSLGRLAGGPYNEQFF
>NA|NA|TRBJ1-5|TRBV2
TGTGCCAGCGATCTTTTTAAGGGCCAGCCCCAGCATTTT
CASDLFKGQPQHF
>few|TRBD2|TRBJ2-3|TRBV20-1
TGCAGTGCTAGAGGGCTAGCGGTCACAGATACGCAGTATTTT
CSARGLAVTDTQYF
>NA|NA|TRBJ2-3|TRBV19
TGTGCCAGTCGAGGAAGCACAGATACGCAGTATTTT
CASRGSTDTQYF
>NA|NA|TRBJ2-5|TRBV5-1
TGCGCCAGTCGGGACGGAGGCACAAAAGAGACCCAGTACTTC
CASRDGGTKETQYF
>many|NA|TRBJ1-2|TRBV28
TGTGCCAGCAGTTTATCCAGGGTGGAGTATGGCTACACCTTC
CASSLSRVEYGYTF
>few|TRBD1|TRBJ2-3|TRBV28
TGTGCCAGCAGTTTGGACAGGCCCGGCACAGATACGCAGTATTTT
CASSLDRPGTDTQYF
>NA|TRBD1|TRBJ2-2|TRBV19
TGTGCCAGTATTATGGGACAGGGGCTGACCGGGGAGCTGTTTTTT
CASIMGQGLTGELFF